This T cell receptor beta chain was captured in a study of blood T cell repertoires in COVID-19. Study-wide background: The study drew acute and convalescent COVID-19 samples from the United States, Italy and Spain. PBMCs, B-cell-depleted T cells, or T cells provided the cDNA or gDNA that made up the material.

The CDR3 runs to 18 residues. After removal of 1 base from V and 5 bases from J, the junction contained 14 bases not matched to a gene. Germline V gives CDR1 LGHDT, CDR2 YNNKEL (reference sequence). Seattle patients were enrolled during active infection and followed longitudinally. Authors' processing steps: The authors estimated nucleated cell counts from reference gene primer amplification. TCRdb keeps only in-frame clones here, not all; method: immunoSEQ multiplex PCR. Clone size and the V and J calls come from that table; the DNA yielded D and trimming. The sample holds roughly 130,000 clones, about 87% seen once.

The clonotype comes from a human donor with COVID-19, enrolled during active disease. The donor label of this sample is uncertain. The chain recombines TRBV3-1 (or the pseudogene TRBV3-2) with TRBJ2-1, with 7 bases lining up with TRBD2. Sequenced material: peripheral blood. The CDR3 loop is CASSQGGQFGGYDNEQFF. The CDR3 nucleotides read TGTGCCAGCAGCCAAGGCGGGCAGTTCGGGGGGTATGACAATGAGCAGTTCTTC.